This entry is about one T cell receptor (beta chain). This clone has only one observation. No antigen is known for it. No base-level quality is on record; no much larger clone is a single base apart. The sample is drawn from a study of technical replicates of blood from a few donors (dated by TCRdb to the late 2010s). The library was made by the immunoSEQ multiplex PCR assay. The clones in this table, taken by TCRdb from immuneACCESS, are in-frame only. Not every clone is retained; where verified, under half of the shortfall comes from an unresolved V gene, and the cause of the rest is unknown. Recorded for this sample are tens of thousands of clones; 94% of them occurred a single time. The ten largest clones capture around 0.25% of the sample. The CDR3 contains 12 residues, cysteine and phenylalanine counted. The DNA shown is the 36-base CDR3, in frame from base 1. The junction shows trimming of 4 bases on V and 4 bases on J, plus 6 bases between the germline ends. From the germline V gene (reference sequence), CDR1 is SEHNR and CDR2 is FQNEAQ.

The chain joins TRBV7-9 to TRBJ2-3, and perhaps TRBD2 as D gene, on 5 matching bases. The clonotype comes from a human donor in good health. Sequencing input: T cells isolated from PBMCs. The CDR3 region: CASSSGSDTQYF. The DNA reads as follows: TGTGCCAGCAGCTCGGGGTCAGATACGCAGTATTTT.